This T cell receptor (beta chain) was obtained from a study of blood T cell repertoires in COVID-19. As for the study in general: Material from acute and convalescent COVID-19 was sourced from the United States, Italy and Spain. PBMCs, B-cell-depleted T cells, or T cells were the source of the cDNA or gDNA that made up the material.

In the study's own analysis: Estimated nucleated cell counts came from reference gene primer amplification. The method was immunoSEQ multiplex PCR; TCRdb's version includes in-frame clones alone and lacks a portion of them. For V, J and clone size, that table is used; D and trimming come from the DNA. The sample lists over 70,000 clones, about four fifths occurring once. CDR1 SGHRS and CDR2 YFSETQ come from the germline V gene. V was trimmed by 6 bases and J by 0 bases, leaving 13 bases between them. The CDR3 has 16 amino acids. The sequencing input was peripheral blood. V is TRBV5-1 and J is TRBJ2-6; D is possibly TRBD1 (6 bases). The sequence was obtained from an older man who had recovered from COVID-19. CDR3 sequence (DNA): TGCGCCAGCAACAGGGACCTTAACTCTGGGGCCAACGTCCTGACTTTC. Its translation is CASNRDLNSGANVLTF. The variable domain in full, completed from reference TRBV5-1 and TRBJ2-6, reads KAGVTQTPRYLIKTRGQQVTLSCSPISGHRSVSWYQQTPGQGLQFLFEYFSETQRNKGNFPGRFSGRQFSNSRSEMNVSTLELGDSALYLCASNRDLNSGANVLTFGAGSRLTVL.